This TCR beta chain was recovered during a study of cytomegalovirus exposure and HLA in healthy donors. Profiling relied on immunoSEQ multiplex PCR, and the TCRdb table lists in-frame clones only, not all of them. There are approximately 260,000 clones in the sample; 70% to 90% occur only once, and 1% to 1.5% lies in the top ten. Study-level points and caveats: Despite most TCR sequences being rare, some public TCRs occurred in many donors. Cytomegalovirus association was listed for about 170 TCR beta chains. In vitro experiments confirmed that three CMV-associated chains were specific for CMV antigens.

Note on this clone: Antigen: not known.

The donors were in the approximately 120-subject validation cohort, distinct from the approximately 700-subject first cohort. The sample was PBMCs. This TCR was sampled from a woman aged 25 to 39 in good health and CMV-seropositive.

The CDR3 region is CASSLVWRVYNEQFF. CDR3 sequence (DNA): TGTGCCAGCAGCTTAGTCTGGCGGGTATACAATGAGCAGTTCTTC. The chain recombines TRBV11-3 with TRBJ2-1; a weak D match, TRBD2 (5 bases). V dropped 1 base and J dropped 4 bases, with 11 bases sitting between them. Germline V CDR1 and CDR2: SGHNT, YENEEA. There are 15 residues in the CDR3.